This TCR beta chain was documented in a study of blood T cell repertoires in COVID-19 (dated by TCRdb to the early 2020s). General notes on the study: Samples covering the acute and convalescent phases of COVID-19 were provided by collaborators in the United States, Italy and Spain. The material from the prospective study consisted of cDNA or gDNA derived from T cells, B-cell-depleted T cells, or PBMCs. The dataset comprised deeply sampled blood TCRbeta repertoires from subjects exposed to, actively infected with, or recovered from COVID-19. The repertoires were released in a freely available public database meant as a resource for research on the immune response to SARS-CoV-2. Samples came from the ongoing ImmuneRACE study (first 160 participants) plus 1,254 subjects from 6 global collaborators. Nearly every sample came with metadata listing a de-identified subject ID, COVID-19 status, age in years and sex. Where available, HLA class I and class II types were taken from metadata supplied by the sample provider and were not determined by assay-based typing.

The collaborating institutions used their own protocols to collect whole blood in K2EDTA tubes. For TCRbeta analysis, collaborators shipped samples in one of three forms: frozen whole blood, isolated PBMCs, or DNA extracted from either of those sample types. Per the germline V gene (reference sequence), LNHNV is the CDR1 and YYDKDF is the CDR2. Clipping removes 3 bases from V and 7 bases from J, with 4 as the unmatched junction base count. Inclusive of the bounding cysteine and phenylalanine, the CDR3 is 13 residues long. Of all the DNA, just the CDR3 is kept, 39 bases in frame from base 1. A note on this clone: It has no known antigen specificity. It has no much larger one-base neighbor in the sample; base qualities were not kept.

TCRbeta CDR3 regions were amplified from genomic DNA by means of the immunoSEQ Assay, a bias-controlled multiplex PCR. The study's processing was this. Nucleated cell counts per sample were estimated from amplification of reference gene primers within the assay. To quantify the absolute abundance of each unique TCRbeta CDR3 rearrangement, sequence reads were collapsed and filtered. Productive Simpson clonality was computed per sample as the square root of Simpson's diversity index over productive rearrangements. TCRdb mirrors the immuneACCESS table, restricted to in-frame sequences. Some clones are absent from its copies; in checked studies, under half trace to an unresolved V gene, and the reason for the others is unknown. That table gives V, J and clone size, and the DNA gave D and trimming. The sample includes about 280,000 clones, with 88% observed a single time. The ten top clones hold approximately 8.8% of the sample.

Findings and caveats that apply to the study as a whole: How much clinical and demographic metadata was included differed by source and by participant, and the metadata was provided uncurated.

Source material: peripheral blood. Here the chain combines TRBV15 and TRBJ2-3; 7 central bases correspond to TRBD1. The source of this sequence is a man between 18 and 29 years old with active or convalescent COVID-19. For the CDR3, the sequence is CATSRGTVNTQYF. Here is the DNA: TGTGCCACCAGCAGGGGGACAGTTAATACGCAGTATTTT.